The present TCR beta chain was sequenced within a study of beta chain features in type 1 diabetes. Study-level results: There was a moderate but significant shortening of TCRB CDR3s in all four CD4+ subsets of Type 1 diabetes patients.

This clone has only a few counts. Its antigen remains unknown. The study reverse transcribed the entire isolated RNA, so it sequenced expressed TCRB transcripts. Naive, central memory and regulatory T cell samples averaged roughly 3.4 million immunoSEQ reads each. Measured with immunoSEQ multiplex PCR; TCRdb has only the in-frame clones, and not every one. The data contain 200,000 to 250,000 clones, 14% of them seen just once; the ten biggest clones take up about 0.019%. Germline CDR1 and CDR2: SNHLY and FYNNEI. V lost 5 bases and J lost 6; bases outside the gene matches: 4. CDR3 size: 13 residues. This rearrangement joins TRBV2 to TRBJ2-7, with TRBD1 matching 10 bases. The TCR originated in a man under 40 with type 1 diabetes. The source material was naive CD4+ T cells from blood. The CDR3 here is CASSLDRGGEQYF. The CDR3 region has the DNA TGTGCCAGCAGTTTGGACAGGGGGGGCGAGCAGTACTTC.